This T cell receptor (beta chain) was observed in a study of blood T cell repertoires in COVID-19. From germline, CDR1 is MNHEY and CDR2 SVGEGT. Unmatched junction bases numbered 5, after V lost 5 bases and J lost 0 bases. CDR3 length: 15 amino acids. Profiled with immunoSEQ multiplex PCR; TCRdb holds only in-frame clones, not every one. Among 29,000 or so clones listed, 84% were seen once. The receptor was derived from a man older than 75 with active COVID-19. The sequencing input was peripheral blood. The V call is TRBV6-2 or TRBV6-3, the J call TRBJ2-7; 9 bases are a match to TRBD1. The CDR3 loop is CASSITGGASYEQYF. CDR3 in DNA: TGTGCCAGCAGTATAACAGGGGGCGCCTCCTACGAGCAGTACTTC.